Listed here are 30 T cell receptor beta chains from one sample, sequenced in a study of blood T cell repertoires in COVID-19. Measured with immunoSEQ multiplex PCR; TCRdb has only the in-frame clones, and not every one. The repertoire includes fewer than 85,000 clones, roughly 84% of them detected once, and 6.5% to 7.5% sits in the top ten. The source material was peripheral blood. The source of these receptors is a man aged 25 to 45 with COVID-19, enrolled during active disease.

The rearrangement uses TRBV24-1 and TRBJ2-3, with 7 bases lining up with TRBD2. This CDR3 spans 16 amino acids. CDR1 is KGHDR and CDR2 is SFDVKD in the germline V gene. The ends lost 4 bases at V and 0 bases at J; junction bases unmatched: 6. The CDR3 here is CATSDRGSSSTDTQYF. The CDR3 nucleotides read TGTGCCACCAGTGACCGCGGGAGTTCGAGCACAGATACGCAGTATTTT.

V and J are TRBV25-1 and TRBJ2-7; 8 bases align to TRBD1. The germline V gene has CDR1 MGHDK and CDR2 SYGVNS. V lost 4 bases, J lost 0 bases, and 2 bases stayed unmatched. This CDR3 region has 14 residues. The CDR3 DNA follows: TGTGCCAGCAGTGGGGGACAGGCCTCCTACGAGCAGTACTTC. Its protein product is CASSGGQASYEQYF.

The chain is built from TRBV6-5 and TRBJ1-1; the D gene is possibly TRBD1 (6 bases). Trimming pared 5 bases from V and 14 bases from J, leaving 18 bases between. The germline V gene encodes CDR1 MNHEY and CDR2 SVGAGI. This CDR3 contains 12 residues. CDR3 DNA: TGTGCCAGCAGTCCGGACAGACAGCAGGGATTCTTT. It yields the protein CASSPDRQQGFF.

The V call is TRBV24-1, the J call TRBJ1-2; D remains ambiguous. The CDR3 contains 14 residues. Per the germline V gene, CDR1 is KGHDR and CDR2 is SFDVKD. V gave up 1 base and J gave up 4 bases, with 9 bases separating them. CDR3 sequence: CATSDLDGAYGYTF. CDR3 nucleotide sequence: TGTGCCACCAGTGATTTAGACGGAGCCTATGGCTACACCTTC.

A remark on this clone: This sample includes further DNA sequences coding for the same CDR3. The chain has TRBV6-1 and TRBJ1-2; D not certain. V lost 1 base to trimming and J lost 4 bases, with 10 bases between them. Germline CDR1 MNHNS, CDR2 SASEGT. The CDR3 contains 14 residues. CDR3 nucleotides: TGTGCCAGCAGTGAAGACTTAACAGTCTATGGCTACACCTTC. The encoded protein is CASSEDLTVYGYTF.

The genes are TRBV6-5 and TRBJ2-7; D gene uncertain. Trimming stripped 6 bases from V and 2 bases from J, with 8 bases between. The length of the CDR3 is 12 residues. CDR1 is MNHEY, CDR2 SVGAGI, per germline. In DNA form, the CDR3 reads TGTGCCAGCAGGAGATACCCCTACGAGCAGTACTTC. It yields the protein CASRRYPYEQYF.

The chain is built from TRBV3-1 (or the pseudogene TRBV3-2) and TRBJ2-5; 10 bases map to TRBD2. V was clipped by 3 bases and J by 5 bases; unmatched bases: 9. The CDR3 has 16 residues. Germline V CDR1 and CDR2: LGHDT, YNNKEL (reference sequence). For the CDR3, the DNA is TGTGCCAGCAGCCACCCCACTAGCGGGAAAGGGGAGACCCAGTACTTC. Translated: CASSHPTSGKGETQYF.

This chain uses TRBV7-8 with TRBJ2-5, with 11 bases matching TRBD2. Germline V gene lookup returns CDR1 SGHVS and CDR2 FQNEAQ. The CDR3 contains 16 residues. V lost 5 bases to trimming and J lost 4 bases; unmatched junction nucleotides: 9. The CDR3 DNA sequence: TGTGCCAGCAGCGCGGAACTAGCGGGAGTAGGAGAGACCCAGTACTTC. Protein sequence: CASSAELAGVGETQYF. Combining the CDR3 with reference TRBV7-8 and TRBJ2-5 gives the whole variable domain GAGVSQSPRYKVAKRGQDVALRCDPISGHVSLFWYQQALGQGPEFLTYFQNEAQLDKSGLPSDRFFAERPEGSVSTLKIQRTQQEDSAVYLCASSAELAGVGETQYFGPGTRLLVL.

This clone was counted between two and nine times. The rearrangement links TRBV15 to TRBJ2-1; D may be TRBD2 (6 bases). V was trimmed by 5 bases and J by 8 bases, leaving 19 bases between them. CDR1 is LNHNV, CDR2 YYDKDF, per germline (reference sequence). This CDR3 has 15 residues. CDR3 DNA: TGTGCCACCAGCGGGGGGACCGGGACTCCTGATGAGCAGTTCTTC. This gives the protein CATSGGTGTPDEQFF.

V is TRBV28 and J is TRBJ1-2; perhaps TRBD1 as D (6 bases). V lost 8 bases to trimming and J lost 7 bases, with 14 bases between them. The CDR3 is 12 residues long. The V gene's germline CDR1 is MDHEN and CDR2 SYDVKM. The CDR3 nucleotides read TGTGCCAGCGACGACAGGAGTGGTGGCTACACCTTC. This encodes CASDDRSGGYTF.

The chain carries TRBV6-6 and TRBJ1-1, with D possibly being TRBD1 (6 bases). The CDR3 consists of 15 residues. Germline CDR1 MNHNY, CDR2 SVGAGI (reference sequence). V was clipped by 1 base and J by 1 base, with 10 bases between them. The CDR3 region is CASSYLSGANTEAFF. The CDR3 DNA is TGTGCCAGCAGTTACTTATCAGGGGCGAACACTGAAGCTTTCTTT.

This chain joins TRBV4-2 and TRBJ1-5, with D tentatively TRBD1 (5 bases). The CDR3 runs 16 residues. In germline, CDR1 is LGHNA, CDR2 YNFKEQ. The V end was cut by 3 bases, the J end by 4 bases, with 16 bases between. CDR3 protein: CASSQGDRGGNQPQHF. The CDR3, as DNA: TGTGCCAGCAGCCAGGGGGACCGGGGGGGTAATCAGCCCCAGCATTTT.

This chain joins TRBV3-1 (or the pseudogene TRBV3-2) and TRBJ2-3; TRBD1 aligns across 11 bases. CDR3 length: 15 residues. The V and J ends lost 7 bases and 1 base, in that order; junction bases with no gene match: 4. Germline V gene sequence: CDR1 LGHDT, CDR2 YNNKEL (reference sequence). Here the CDR3 DNA reads TGTGCCAGCAACGGACAGGGGGCGGGCACAGATACGCAGTATTTT. It yields the protein CASNGQGAGTDTQYF.

The V and J genes are TRBV6-5 and TRBJ1-1; the match to TRBD1 covers 8 bases. From germline, CDR1 is MNHEY and CDR2 SVGAGI. The CDR3 contains 15 residues. J lost 3 bases, V lost 6 bases, and 9 bases had no gene match. CDR3 residues: CASRLGTGYYTEAFF. The CDR3, as DNA: TGTGCCAGCAGGCTTGGGACAGGTTATTACACTGAAGCTTTCTTT.

The CDR3 DNA reads as TGTGCCAGCAGTCTTTGGACAGGGGCTAATTCACCCCTCCACTTT. This encodes CASSLWTGANSPLHF. The V and J genes are TRBV6-2 or TRBV6-3 and TRBJ1-6; 9 bases align to TRBD1. The CDR3 loop spans 15 amino acids. The V gene end was trimmed by 5 bases and the J gene end by 6 bases; junction bases not matched to a gene: 5. Germline V gene sequence: CDR1 MNHEY, CDR2 SVGEGT.

V and J are TRBV27 and TRBJ1-2, with TRBD1 as a possible D gene (6 bases). There are 14 residues in the CDR3. The V end was cut by 3 bases, the J end by 4 bases, with 12 bases between. Germline-derived CDR1 and CDR2 are MNHEY and SMNVEV (reference sequence). This CDR3 is CASSFPTGRYGYTF. In DNA form, the CDR3 reads TGTGCCAGCAGTTTCCCGACAGGCCGCTATGGCTACACCTTC.

The chain combines TRBV14 with TRBJ1-1; TRBD1 is a possible D gene (6 bases). Germline-derived CDR1 and CDR2 are SGHDN and FVKESK. Trimming cost V 6 bases and J 1 base, with 15 bases left between them. CDR3 size: 15 residues. The CDR3 nucleotides are TGTGCCAGCAGTCCTCAGGGGATGGCGAACACTGAAGCTTTCTTT. Protein: CASSPQGMANTEAFF.

The J gene is TRBJ1-6, the V gene TRBV27; D ambiguous. This CDR3 is 16 amino acids long. V lost 5 bases, J lost 3 bases, and 14 bases lay in between. Germline CDR1 is MNHEY and CDR2 is SMNVEV (reference sequence). This CDR3 is CASSTSREGYNSPLHF. The CDR3 region has the DNA TGTGCCAGCAGTACATCCCGGGAGGGCTATAATTCACCCCTCCACTTT.

The V and J genes are TRBV14 and TRBJ1-1, with D maybe TRBD1 (6 bases). V gave up 4 bases and J gave up 8 bases, with 8 bases separating them. CDR1 and CDR2 from the germline V gene are SGHDN and FVKESK. There are 11 residues in the CDR3. The CDR3 sequence is CASSRGTEAFF. In DNA form, the CDR3 reads TGTGCCAGCAGCCGAGGGACAGAAGCTTTCTTT.

The chain carries TRBV7-9 and TRBJ2-1, with TRBD2 matching 7 bases. The CDR3 covers 17 residues. The V and J ends lost 5 bases and 3 bases, in that order; junction bases with no gene match: 13. Germline CDR1 and CDR2: SEHNR and FQNEAQ (reference sequence). The CDR3: CASSPSGGRANYNEQFF. Here the CDR3 DNA reads TGTGCCAGCAGCCCTTCCGGGGGGAGGGCCAACTACAATGAGCAGTTCTTC.

This chain joins TRBV12-5 and TRBJ2-1; TRBD2 might be the D (7 bases). Germline V gene sequence: CDR1 LGHNT, CDR2 FRNRAP. Trimming took 4 bases from V and 4 from J, leaving 17 bases between them. The CDR3 loop spans 16 amino acids. CDR3 coding DNA: TGTGCTAGTGGTTCCGCCCGGGGGGCAACTTACAATGAGCAGTTCTTC. This sequence encodes CASGSARGATYNEQFF.

The chain couples TRBV10-2 to TRBJ2-7; weak D call: TRBD2 (6 bases). The CDR3 is made up of 16 amino acids. V was clipped by 5 bases and J by 6 bases, with 23 bases between them. Looked up from germline, CDR1 is WSHSY and CDR2 is SAAADI. The CDR3 nucleotides read TGCGCCAGCAGTAGGCCCCCTGGAGGGAGCCCAGGCGAGCAGTACTTC. As protein: CASSRPPGGSPGEQYF.

The rearrangement joins TRBV24-1 to TRBJ2-7; D perhaps matches TRBD2 (6 bases). The CDR3 length is 14 residues. V shed 3 bases and J shed 4 bases, with 12 bases lying between them. Germline lookup yields CDR1 KGHDR and CDR2 SFDVKD. CDR3 loop: CATSDPAGGYEQYF. The CDR3 DNA follows: TGTGCCACCAGTGATCCCGCAGGAGGGTACGAGCAGTACTTC.

The chain joins TRBV27 to TRBJ1-4; unclear D gene. V gave up 5 bases and J gave up 5 bases, with 15 bases separating them. CDR1 and CDR2 (germline): MNHEY, SMNVEV (reference sequence). The CDR3 loop spans 15 amino acids. CDR3 DNA: TGTGCCAGCAGTCGAGGGAGCCTCCAAAATGAAAAACTGTTTTTT. Amino acids: CASSRGSLQNEKLFF.

CDR3 residues: CASSPSLNTEAFF. DNA of the CDR3: TGTGCCAGCAGCCCGAGCTTGAACACTGAAGCTTTCTTT. The chain carries TRBV11-3 and TRBJ1-1; unclear D gene. Germline CDR1 is SGHNT and CDR2 is YENEEA. The CDR3 loop spans 13 amino acids. V lost 5 bases to trimming and J lost 0 bases, with 7 bases between them.

Only a few counts were recorded for this clone. The rearrangement links TRBV11-2 to TRBJ1-2, with unresolved D. The CDR3 sequence is 14 residues long. The germline V gene has CDR1 SGHAT and CDR2 FQNNGV. The V end lost 0 bases, the J end lost 4 bases, and 9 bases lay between the germline ends. CDR3 DNA sequence: TGTGCCAGCAGCTTAGAGAGGGTGGGCTATGGCTACACCTTC. Amino acids: CASSLERVGYGYTF.

J is TRBJ2-1 and V is TRBV6-5, with 7 bases lining up with TRBD1. Losses at the gene ends were 6 bases for V and 3 bases for J; bases not matched to a gene: 5. CDR1 and CDR2 (germline): MNHEY, SVGAGI. The length of the CDR3 is 14 residues. CDR3 coding DNA: TGTGCCAGCAGCTACGGGGACAGCTACAATGAGCAGTTCTTC. Translating it yields CASSYGDSYNEQFF.

V gene TRBV10-3 combines with J gene TRBJ2-5, with D tentatively TRBD2 (6 bases). The germline CDR1 and CDR2 sequences are ENHRY and SYGVKD. This CDR3 is 14 amino acids long. Trimming took off 7 bases at V and 1 base at J, with 13 bases between the two ends. The chain's CDR3 is CAINSEGSQETQYF. As DNA, the CDR3 is TGTGCCATCAATTCGGAGGGGAGCCAAGAGACCCAGTACTTC.

This chain links TRBV30 with TRBJ2-7, with D hard to call. The CDR3 loop spans 14 amino acids. Trimming removed 0 bases from V and 0 bases from J, with 9 bases in between. Germline CDR1 reads GTSNPN; CDR2 reads SVGIG (reference sequence). CDR3 DNA: TGTGCCTGGAGTGTGGGCGAACACTCCTACGAGCAGTACTTC. It codes for CAWSVGEHSYEQYF.

The sample holds one count of this clone. This chain connects TRBV28 to TRBJ2-7, with 13 bases identical to TRBD2. This CDR3 spans 16 amino acids. V lost 5 bases to trimming and J lost 5 bases; unmatched junction nucleotides: 9. The germline V gene encodes CDR1 MDHEN and CDR2 SYDVKM. The CDR3 region has the DNA TGTGCCAGCAGTCCCCATCGACTAGCGGGAGGCCACGAGCAGTACTTC. Translating gives CASSPHRLAGGHEQYF.